These 2 T cell receptor beta chains came from one sample sequenced in a study of blood T cells in healthy people across ages. A J-beta primer mix and a sample-barcoded 5' primer were used in a second PCR of about 7 to 12 cycles. Each CDR3 protein is one row after TCRdb ran MiXCR on the 5' RACE reads. The sample has around 780,000 distinct CDR3 sequences; around three fifths are singletons. Sequences were obtained from blood. These receptors were taken from a man in his forties or fifties in good health.

This sequence joins TRBV10-3 and TRBJ2-5; D unclear. The CDR3 covers 13 residues. The V and J ends lost 10 bases and 5 bases respectively, with 17 bases between them. Per germline, CDR1 ENHRY and CDR2 SYGVKD. This CDR3 is CATQTPPGETQYF. CDR3 in DNA: TGTGCCACCCAGACTCCACCCGGGGAGACCCAGTACTTC.

This chain links TRBV20-1 with TRBJ2-1; maybe TRBD2 (5 bases). The J call may be faulty, since TRBJ2-7 better matches the DNA end. The germline CDR1 and CDR2 sequences are DFQATT and SNEGSKA (reference sequence). This CDR3 has 14 residues. CDR3 sequence (DNA): TGCAGTGCTCAAGTAGGACTCTCCCTCTACGAGCAGTACTTC. Its protein product is CSAQVGLSLYEQYF.